This passage covers 3 T cell receptor beta chains from one sample sequenced in a study of regulatory T cells in long-lasting Graves disease. Time point indicated: newly diagnosed GD, antithyroid drugs for less than 3 months. PBMCs provided the RNA from which the TCR library was made. iRepertoire HTBI primers and Arm-PCR of CDR3 regions built TCR beta libraries. TCRdb re-called the multiplex PCR reads through MiXCR, storing one row per CDR3 protein. The sample contains over 500,000 distinct CDR3 sequences, about 16% of which appear only once. The same sample was also studied in work on T cells in Graves' hyperthyroidism and ophthalmopathy.

This sample comprised peripheral blood mononuclear cells (PBMCs), obtained at new diagnosis, from a patient treated with antithyroid drugs. Every receptor here comes from a man aged 18 to 30 with Graves disease.

This clonotype was recorded many times. The chain uses TRBV29-1 and TRBJ1-1, with a tentative D call TRBD1 (6 bases). Trimming removed 6 bases from V and 1 base from J, with 9 bases in between. The CDR3 length is 12 residues. CDR1 and CDR2 from the germline V gene are SQVTM and ANQGSEA. The CDR3 coding sequence is TGCAGCGTCGGACAGAGGAACACTGAAGCTTTCTTT. This translates into CSVGQRNTEAFF.

This clonotype occurred many times. The genes are TRBV10-3 and TRBJ2-1; TRBD2 matches at 10 bases. The CDR3 length is 19 residues. The germline CDR1 and CDR2 sequences are ENHRY and SYGVKD. The ends lost 4 bases at V and 9 bases at J; junction bases unmatched: 21. The chain's CDR3 is CAISASRTGGTSAVGEQFF. The DNA for the CDR3 is TGTGCCATCAGTGCTTCTAGGACCGGTGGGACTAGCGCAGTCGGTGAGCAGTTCTTC.

On this clonotype: A read error is the likely source, as a far larger clone sits one nucleotide away. Here the CDR3 omits its conserved ending phenylalanine or tryptophan, so a read error is the likely source. The V gene is TRBV6-2 or TRBV6-3, the J gene TRBJ1-1, with D possibly matching TRBD1 (6 bases). The CDR3 is made up of 14 amino acids. The ends were cut back, 0 bases at V and 2 bases at J, with 7 bases in the middle. Germline V gene data show CDR1 as MNHEY and CDR2 as SVGEGT. The CDR3 region is CASSYSGGNTEAFS. The CDR3 coding sequence is TGTGCCAGCAGTTACTCAGGGGGTAACACTGAAGCTTTCTCT.